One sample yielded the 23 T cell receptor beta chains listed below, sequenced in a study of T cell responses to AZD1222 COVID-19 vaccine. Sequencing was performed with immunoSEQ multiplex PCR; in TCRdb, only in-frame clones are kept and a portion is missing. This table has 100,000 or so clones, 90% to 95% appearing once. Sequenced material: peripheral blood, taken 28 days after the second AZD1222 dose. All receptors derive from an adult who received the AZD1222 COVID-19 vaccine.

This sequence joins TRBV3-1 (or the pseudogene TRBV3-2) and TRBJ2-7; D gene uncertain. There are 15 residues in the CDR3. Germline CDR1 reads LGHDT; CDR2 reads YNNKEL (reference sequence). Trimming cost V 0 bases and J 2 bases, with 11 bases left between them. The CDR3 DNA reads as TGTGCCAGCAGCCAAGATCGATGGCAGACCTACGAGCAGTACTTC. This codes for CASSQDRWQTYEQYF.

The CDR3: CASSPLQGEDGYTF. DNA for the CDR3: TGTGCCAGCTCACCATTGCAGGGCGAAGATGGCTACACCTTC. The J gene is TRBJ1-2, the V gene TRBV18; a possible D gene is TRBD1 (5 bases). Per germline, CDR1 KGHSH and CDR2 LQKENI. V lost 2 bases and J 6 bases, leaving 13 bases between the germline ends. CDR3 size: 14 residues.

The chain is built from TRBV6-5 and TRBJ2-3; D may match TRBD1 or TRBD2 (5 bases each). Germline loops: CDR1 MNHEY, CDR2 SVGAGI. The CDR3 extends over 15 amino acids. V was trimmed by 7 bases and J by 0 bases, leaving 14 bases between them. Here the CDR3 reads CASKGRGVSTDTQYF. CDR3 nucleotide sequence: TGTGCCAGCAAAGGACGGGGCGTGAGCACAGATACGCAGTATTTT.

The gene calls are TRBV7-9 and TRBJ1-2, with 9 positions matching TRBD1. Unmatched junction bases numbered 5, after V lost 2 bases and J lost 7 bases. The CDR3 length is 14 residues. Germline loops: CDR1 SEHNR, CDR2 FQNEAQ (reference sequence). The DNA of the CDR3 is TGTGCCAGCAGCTTACTACAGGGGGCAGGTGGCTACACCTTC. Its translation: CASSLLQGAGGYTF.

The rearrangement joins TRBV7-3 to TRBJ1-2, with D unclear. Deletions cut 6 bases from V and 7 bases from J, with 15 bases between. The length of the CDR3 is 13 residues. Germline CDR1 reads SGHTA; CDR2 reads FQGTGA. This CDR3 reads CASRPGEGGGYTF. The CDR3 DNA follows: TGTGCCAGCAGACCCGGGGAGGGTGGTGGCTACACCTTC.

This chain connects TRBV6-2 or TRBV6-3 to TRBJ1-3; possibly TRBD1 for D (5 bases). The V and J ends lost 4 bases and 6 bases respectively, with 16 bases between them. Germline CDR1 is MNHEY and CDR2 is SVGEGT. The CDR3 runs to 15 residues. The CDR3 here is CASSSPGISPNTIYF. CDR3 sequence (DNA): TGTGCCAGCAGTTCCCCAGGGATCTCTCCAAACACCATATATTTT.

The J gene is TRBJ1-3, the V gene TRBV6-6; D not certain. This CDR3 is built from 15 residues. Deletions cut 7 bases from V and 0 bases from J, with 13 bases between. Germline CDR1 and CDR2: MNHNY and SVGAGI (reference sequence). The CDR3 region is CASNLDGTSGNTIYF. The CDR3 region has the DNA TGTGCCAGCAACCTAGACGGAACCTCTGGAAACACCATATATTTT.

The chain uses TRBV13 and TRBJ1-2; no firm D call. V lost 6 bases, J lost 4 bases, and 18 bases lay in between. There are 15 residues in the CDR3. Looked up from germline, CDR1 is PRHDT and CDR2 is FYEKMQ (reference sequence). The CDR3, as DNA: TGTGCCAGCAGGCGGGCGGGAACGGCGGGCTATGGCTACACCTTC. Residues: CASRRAGTAGYGYTF.

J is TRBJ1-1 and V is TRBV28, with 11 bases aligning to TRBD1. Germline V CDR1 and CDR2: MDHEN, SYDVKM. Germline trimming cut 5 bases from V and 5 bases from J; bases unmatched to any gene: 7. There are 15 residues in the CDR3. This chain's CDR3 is CASSPGQGAFTEAFF. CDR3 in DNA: TGTGCCAGCAGTCCCGGACAGGGGGCATTTACTGAAGCTTTCTTT. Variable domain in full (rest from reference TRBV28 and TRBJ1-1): DVKVTQSSRYLVKRTGEKVFLECVQDMDHENMFWYRQDPGLGLRLIYFSYDVKMKEKGDIPEGYSVSREKKERFSLILESASTNQTSMYLCASSPGQGAFTEAFFGQGTRLTVV.

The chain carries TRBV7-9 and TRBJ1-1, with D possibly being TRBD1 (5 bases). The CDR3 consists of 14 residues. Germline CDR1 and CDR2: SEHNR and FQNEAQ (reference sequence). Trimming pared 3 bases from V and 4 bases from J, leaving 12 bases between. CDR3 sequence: CASSLMGRTTEAFF. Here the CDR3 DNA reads TGTGCCAGCAGCTTGATGGGACGGACCACTGAAGCTTTCTTT.

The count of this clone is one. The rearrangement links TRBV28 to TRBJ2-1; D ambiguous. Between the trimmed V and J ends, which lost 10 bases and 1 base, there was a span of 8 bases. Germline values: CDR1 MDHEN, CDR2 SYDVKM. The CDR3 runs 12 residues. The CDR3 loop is CATHTSYNEQFF. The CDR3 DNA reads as TGTGCCACCCATACATCCTACAATGAGCAGTTCTTC.

CDR3: CASSRGGLAGLGQFF. The CDR3 nucleotides read TGTGCCAGCAGCCGGGGGGGACTAGCGGGACTGGGGCAGTTCTTC. The V call is TRBV11-2, the J call TRBJ2-1; TRBD2 matches 13 bases. The V segment lost 5 bases and the J segment 12 bases; nucleotides outside the gene matches: 10. This CDR3 spans 15 amino acids. CDR1 and CDR2 (germline): SGHAT, FQNNGV.

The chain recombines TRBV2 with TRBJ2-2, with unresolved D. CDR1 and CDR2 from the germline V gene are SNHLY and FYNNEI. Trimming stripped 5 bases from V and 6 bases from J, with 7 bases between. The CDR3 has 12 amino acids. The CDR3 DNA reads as TGTGCCAGCAGTTACACTTCCGGGGAGCTGTTTTTT. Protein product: CASSYTSGELFF.

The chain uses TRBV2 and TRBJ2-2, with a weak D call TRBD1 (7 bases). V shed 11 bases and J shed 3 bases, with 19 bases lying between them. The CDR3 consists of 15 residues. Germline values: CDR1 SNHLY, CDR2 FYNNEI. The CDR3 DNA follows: TGTGCCTCTCAGGGGGGATTAGGCTACACCGGGGAGCTGTTTTTT. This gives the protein CASQGGLGYTGELFF.

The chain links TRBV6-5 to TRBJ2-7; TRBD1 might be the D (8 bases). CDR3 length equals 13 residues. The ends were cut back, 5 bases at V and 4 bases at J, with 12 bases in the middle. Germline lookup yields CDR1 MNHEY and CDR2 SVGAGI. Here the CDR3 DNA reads TGTGCCAGCAGTACACAGGGGGGGTACGAGCAGTACTTC. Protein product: CASSTQGGYEQYF.

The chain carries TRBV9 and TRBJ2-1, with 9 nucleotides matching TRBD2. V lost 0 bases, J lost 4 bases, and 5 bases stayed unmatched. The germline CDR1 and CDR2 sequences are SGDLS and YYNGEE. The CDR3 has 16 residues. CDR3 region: CASSVGSGSGYNEQFF. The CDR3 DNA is TGTGCCAGCAGCGTAGGTAGCGGGAGTGGATACAATGAGCAGTTCTTC.

The CDR3 loop reads CASSLDRATTYEQYF. CDR3 nucleotides: TGTGCCAGCAGTCTGGACAGGGCTACTACCTACGAGCAGTACTTC. V gene TRBV6-5 combines with J gene TRBJ2-7, with 8 nucleotides matching TRBD1. Germline assignment: CDR1 MNHEY and CDR2 SVGAGI. This CDR3 spans 15 amino acids. Trimming removed 5 bases from V and 2 bases from J; junction bases left unmatched: 8.

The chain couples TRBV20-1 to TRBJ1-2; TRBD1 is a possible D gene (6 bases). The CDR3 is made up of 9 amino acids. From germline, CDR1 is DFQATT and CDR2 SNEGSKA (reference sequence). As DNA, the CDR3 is TGCGGGGGGGCCGTTGGCTACACCTTC. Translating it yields CGGAVGYTF.

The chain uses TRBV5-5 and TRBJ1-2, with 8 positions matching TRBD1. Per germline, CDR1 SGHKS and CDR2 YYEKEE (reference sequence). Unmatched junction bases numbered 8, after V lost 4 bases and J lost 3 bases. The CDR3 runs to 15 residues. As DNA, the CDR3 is TGTGCCAGCAGCCTGTCCGGGACAGGAGACTATGGCTACACCTTC. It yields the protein CASSLSGTGDYGYTF.

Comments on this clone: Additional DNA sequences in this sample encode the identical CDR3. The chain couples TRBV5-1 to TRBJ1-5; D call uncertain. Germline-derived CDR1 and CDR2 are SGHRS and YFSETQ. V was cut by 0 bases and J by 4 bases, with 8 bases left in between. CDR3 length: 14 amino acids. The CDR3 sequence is CASSLDSGNQPQHF. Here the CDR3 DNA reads TGCGCCAGCAGCTTGGACAGTGGAAATCAGCCCCAGCATTTT.

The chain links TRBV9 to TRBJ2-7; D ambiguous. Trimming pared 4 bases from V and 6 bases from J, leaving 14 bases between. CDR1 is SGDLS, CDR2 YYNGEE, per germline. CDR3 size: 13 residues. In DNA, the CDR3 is TGTGCCAGCAGCCCCGACAATTGGGTCGAGCAGTACTTC. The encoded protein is CASSPDNWVEQYF.

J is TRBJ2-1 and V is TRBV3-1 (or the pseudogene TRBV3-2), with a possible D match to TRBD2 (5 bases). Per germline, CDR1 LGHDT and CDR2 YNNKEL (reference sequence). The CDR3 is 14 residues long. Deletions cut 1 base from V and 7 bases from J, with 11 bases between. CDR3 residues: CASSQGYRGNEQFF. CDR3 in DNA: TGTGCCAGCAGCCAAGGCTATCGCGGGAATGAGCAGTTCTTC.

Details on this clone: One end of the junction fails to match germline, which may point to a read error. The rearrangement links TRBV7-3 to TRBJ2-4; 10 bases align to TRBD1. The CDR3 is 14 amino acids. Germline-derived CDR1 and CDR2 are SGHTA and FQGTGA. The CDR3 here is CASSHGTGALDFHF. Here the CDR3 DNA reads TGTGCCAGCAGCCACGGGACAGGGGCTTTAGACTTTCACTTC.